The 4 T cell receptor beta chains given below trace back to one sample, sequenced in a study of CD8 T cells in Susac syndrome. RNA, at about 0.5 to 1 ug, was reverse transcribed with random hexamers. In TCRdb, the immunoSEQ multiplex PCR reads were re-called with MiXCR into one record per CDR3 protein. The sample records some 300,000 distinct CDR3 sequences, approximately 84% being singletons. Sample: CD8+ T cells from PBMCs. These receptors all come from a human donor with multiple sclerosis.

The J gene is TRBJ2-1, the V gene TRBV2; TRBD2 aligns across 12 bases. This CDR3 comprises 15 residues. CDR1 is SNHLY and CDR2 is FYNNEI in the germline V gene. The V and J ends lost 3 bases and 7 bases, in that order; junction bases with no gene match: 4. The DNA for the CDR3 is TGTGCCAGCAGTGAGTGGCTAGCGGGAGGGAATGAGCAGTTCTTC. Translation gives CASSEWLAGGNEQFF.

V gene TRBV27 combines with J gene TRBJ2-1; 9 nucleotides line up with TRBD2. This CDR3 contains 17 residues. The junction had 20 bases not matched to a gene; V was cut back by 8 bases and J by 9 bases. CDR1 is MNHEY and CDR2 is SMNVEV in the germline V gene (reference sequence). CDR3 coding DNA: TGTGCCAGCGGACTGGGGCGGGAAGGGGCGGGAGGGGTTGAGCAGTTCTTC. Protein product: CASGLGREGAGGVEQFF.

V gene TRBV20-1 combines with J gene TRBJ2-1; TRBD2 matches 7 bases. Germline trimming cut 4 bases from V and 4 bases from J; bases unmatched to any gene: 7. From germline, CDR1 is DFQATT and CDR2 SNEGSKA (reference sequence). CDR3 length: 14 residues. Here the CDR3 DNA reads TGCAGTGCTACCCCACGGGGGGTTTACAATGAGCAGTTCTTC. Amino acids: CSATPRGVYNEQFF.

V and J are TRBV6-1 and TRBJ2-1; 11 bases match TRBD2. The CDR3 sequence is 14 residues long. CDR1 is MNHNS, CDR2 SASEGT, per germline. The junction had 5 bases not matched to a gene; V was cut back by 2 bases and J by 11 bases. CDR3 in amino acids: CASSESPSGRKQFF. CDR3 bases: TGTGCCAGCAGTGAATCTCCTAGCGGGAGGAAGCAGTTCTTC.